Sequencing of this T cell receptor (beta chain) was carried out in a study of PD-1 blockade in classical Hodgkin lymphoma (dated by TCRdb to 2018 to 2021). The study in broad terms: Nivolumab dosing was 3 mg/kg intravenously every 2 weeks, continuing until either disease progression or unacceptable toxicity. The study used CyTOF and TCR beta sequencing to define a peripheral blood immune signature of response to PD-1 blockade in classical Hodgkin lymphoma. Study-wide conclusions, independent of this receptor: Trial patients with a complete response had baseline diversity similar to that of newly diagnosed patients, while partial responders and progressors had significantly lower diversity. A significant rise by C4D1 was seen in CD4+ but not CD8+ TCR diversity (p=0.0027 vs p=0.16), with the rise being most apparent in complete responders (p=0.02). The study was restricted to a single clinical trial cohort, and the causes of repertoire differences, possibly disease activity or prior therapy, were left undefined. Baseline TCR diversity was reported as lower in newly diagnosed patients than in healthy donors, and lower still in relapsed/refractory patients. Lower diversity was observed in patients in whom nivolumab was started less than 1 year after ASCT, and these patients were excluded from later analyses so that confounding by immune reconstitution would be avoided.

Genomic DNA was extracted with the Qiagen DNeasy kit from unsorted PBMCs and from negatively selected CD4+ and CD8+ fractions. Amplification of TCR beta CDR3 regions was done by immunoSEQ multiplex PCR with primers that anneal to V and J segments. Amplification bias was minimized using a synthetic immune receptor repertoire, and residual bias was removed computationally after sequencing. The source study handled its data this way. Custom Python scripts were used to quantify repertoire diversity as the Shannon entropy index. Unsorted, CD4+ and CD8+ repertoires were analyzed separately, except in combined analyses where CD4+ and CD8+ sequences were merged in silico. A clone counted as expanded when the clone's frequency after treatment rose at least 2-fold relative to C1D1, and clones undetected at baseline were given a pseudocount of 0.5. Singleton clones were defined as clones with 0 or 1 copy at C1D1, and non-singleton clones were defined as clones with 2 or more copies. Clones expanded in unsorted samples were assigned a CD4+, CD8+ or unknown annotation through matching of protein sequences in sorted samples from the same patient. Wilcoxon tests were applied to paired samples to test diversity changes from C1D1 to C4D1. Here the immuneACCESS table is served through TCRdb, limited to in-frame sequences with V and J called. Missing clones are a known gap in these copies; in checked studies unresolved V genes cover under half, and the rest lacks a known reason. Clone size and V and J calls were adopted from that table, with D and trimming inferred from the DNA. This sample gives around 30,000 clones in total; roughly 70% of them show up just once. The top ten hold around 15% of the sample.

Per the germline V gene, KGHSH is the CDR1 and LQKENI is the CDR2. The CDR3, from cysteine to phenylalanine, totals 14 residues. The DNA shown is the 42-base CDR3, in frame from base 1. V and J are trimmed by 6 bases and 5 bases, and the gene matches miss 4 bases of the junction. Details on this clone: This clone's antigen is unknown. There are no base qualities to consult, and no much larger clone falls within one base.

The intended sense of this specimen's time point label: cycle 2 day 1 (C2D1) of nivolumab. All trial patients had relapsed after autologous stem cell transplantation, with cohorts A, B and C differing in prior brentuximab vedotin exposure. The trial cohort was composed of approximately 60 patients with relapsed/refractory classical Hodgkin lymphoma, for whom complete response, partial response or progressive disease was recorded as best overall response. Single-agent nivolumab was administered to trial patients in the multi-cohort phase II CheckMate 205 trial. An independent review committee assessed best overall response by applying the 2007 International Working Group response criteria. Trial PBMCs were obtained immediately prior to nivolumab initiation (C1D1) and on therapy at cycle 2 day 1 and cycle 4 day 1. Peripheral blood was collected in 8 mL Vacutainer Cell Preparation Tubes, from which PBMCs were isolated by centrifugation and then cryopreserved.

This TCR was sampled from a human donor with classical Hodgkin lymphoma. The sequenced sample was peripheral blood mononuclear cells (PBMCs), obtained before the second cycle of nivolumab. The V and J segments used are TRBV18 and TRBJ1-4, with 9 central nucleotides matching TRBD1. Here is the DNA: TGTGCCAGCTCTCTCGGACAGGGGAATGAAAAACTGTTTTTT. Its protein reads: CASSLGQGNEKLFF.